These T cell receptor beta chains were read from a single sample in a study of blood T cell repertoires in COVID-19. Sequenced by immunoSEQ multiplex PCR; TCRdb stores in-frame clones only, minus some. The profile shows some 150,000 clones, roughly four fifths of them singletons. Source material: peripheral blood. Every receptor here comes from a woman between 55 and 75 years old with acute or convalescent COVID-19. The CDR3 runs from the conserved cysteine through the conserved F or W. The D gene is left open where the match is weak. Size values are once, few and many counts, or a class for expanded clones, and some rows have none.

V	J	size	D	CDR3	DNA
TRBV5-1	TRBJ2-1	-	TRBD2	CASSLLPSTSGTLGEQFF	TGCGCCAGCAGCTTGTTGCCGTCGACTAGCGGGACCTTGGGTGAGCAGTTCTTC
TRBV9	TRBJ2-7	-	TRBD1	CASSVRTGSTYEQYF	TGTGCCAGCAGCGTCCGGACAGGTAGTACCTACGAGCAGTACTTC
TRBV7-2	TRBJ2-5	-	-	CASSGGYTQETQYF	TGTGCCAGCAGCGGGGGGTACACTCAAGAGACCCAGTACTTC
TRBV5-6	TRBJ1-4	-	TRBD1	CASSFGRTGGEKLFF	TGTGCCAGCAGCTTCGGCCGGACAGGGGGCGAAAAACTGTTTTTT
TRBV30	TRBJ1-1	-	-	CAWSVGGTEAFF	TGTGCCTGGAGTGTGGGGGGAACTGAAGCTTTCTTT
TRBV6-5	TRBJ1-3	-	-	CASSYSMLRGNTIYF	TGTGCCAGCAGTTACTCAATGTTGCGGGGAAACACCATATATTTT
TRBV10-3	TRBJ2-7	-	TRBD1	CAISNRQGTYEQYF	TGTGCCATCAGCAACCGACAGGGCACCTACGAGCAGTACTTC
TRBV30	TRBJ2-1	once	TRBD2	CAWGLGSEQFF	TGTGCCTGGGGACTAGGATCTGAGCAGTTCTTC
TRBV7-9	TRBJ2-7	few	-	CASSLVSGMSSYEQYF	TGTGCCAGCAGCTTGGTTTCAGGGATGAGCTCCTACGAGCAGTACTTC
TRBV7-8	TRBJ2-5	-	TRBD1	CASSLSSGQGIGETQYF	TGTGCCAGCAGCTTAAGTTCGGGACAGGGGATAGGAGAGACCCAGTACTTC
TRBV28	TRBJ2-3	once	-	CASSRGAFLTDTQYF	TGTGCCAGCAGTCGCGGGGCCTTCCTCACAGATACGCAGTATTTT
TRBV27	TRBJ1-6	-	TRBD1	CASSFRDSFNSPLHF	TGTGCCAGCAGTTTCCGGGACAGCTTTAATTCACCCCTCCACTTT
TRBV28	TRBJ2-1	-	TRBD2	CASTPPGGSGKEQFF	TGTGCCAGCACCCCTCCTGGGGGTAGCGGGAAGGAGCAGTTCTTC
TRBV15	TRBJ2-3	-	TRBD2	CATSRDIGKLAGNWADTQYF	TGTGCCACCAGCAGAGATATTGGGAAGCTAGCGGGGAATTGGGCAGATACGCAGTATTTT
TRBV15	TRBJ1-1	-	-	CATSRDNGLGTEAFF	TGTGCCACCAGCAGAGATAACGGACTGGGCACTGAAGCTTTCTTT
TRBV6-1	TRBJ2-2	-	-	CASSEVRTNTGELFF	TGTGCCAGCAGTGAGGTCAGGACGAACACCGGGGAGCTGTTTTTT
TRBV7-9	TRBJ1-6	once	-	CASSNQVHYSPLHF	TGTGCCAGCAGCAATCAGGTTCATTATTCACCCCTCCACTTT
TRBV12-3/TRBV12-4	TRBJ2-3	-	TRBD1	CASRQGADTQYF	TGTGCCAGCAGGCAGGGGGCAGATACGCAGTATTTT
TRBV2	TRBJ1-6	few	-	CASRVQDSPLHF	TGTGCCAGCAGGGTACAGGATTCACCCCTCCACTTT
TRBV28	TRBJ2-5	once	TRBD2	CASNQGTSGRAGETQYF	TGTGCCAGCAATCAAGGGACTAGCGGGAGGGCCGGGGAGACCCAGTACTTC
TRBV5-1	TRBJ2-1	-	TRBD2	CASSLRGSASGRLGNEQFF	TGCGCCAGCAGCTTAAGGGGGTCTGCTAGCGGGAGACTGGGCAATGAGCAGTTCTTC
TRBV28	TRBJ1-2	few	-	CASSLRSGPLRGYTF	TGTGCCAGCAGTTTAAGGTCGGGTCCCCTCCGTGGCTACACCTTC
TRBV19	TRBJ2-1	many	-	CASSGLASYNEQFF	TGTGCCAGTAGTGGTCTAGCATCCTACAATGAGCAGTTCTTC
TRBV28	TRBJ2-5	-	-	CASTLDRAKETQYF	TGTGCCAGCACCCTGGACAGAGCCAAAGAGACCCAGTACTTC
TRBV5-4	TRBJ2-7	-	-	CASSSRTGSSYEQYF	TGTGCCAGCAGCTCGCGGACGGGAAGCTCCTACGAGCAGTACTTC
TRBV19	TRBJ1-4	-	TRBD1	CASRGQGVNEKLFF	TGTGCCAGTCGTGGACAGGGGGTTAATGAAAAACTGTTTTTT
TRBV28	TRBJ2-5	-	TRBD1	CASSPQTGGGETQYF	TGTGCCAGCAGCCCCCAGACAGGGGGTGGGGAGACCCAGTACTTC
TRBV5-1	TRBJ2-3	-	TRBD1	CASSLKTGETDTQYF	TGCGCCAGCAGCTTGAAGACAGGGGAAACAGATACGCAGTATTTT
TRBV6-4	TRBJ2-1	-	-	CASSRDSYNEQFF	TGTGCCAGCAGTCGGGACTCCTACAATGAGCAGTTCTTC
TRBV5-5	TRBJ1-2	few	-	CASSLGARGELTGTF	TGTGCCAGCAGCTTAGGGGCACGCGGGGAACTAACCGGCACCTTC
TRBV18	TRBJ2-2	-	TRBD2	CASFRTSGMNTGELFF	TGTGCCAGCTTCCGGACTAGCGGGATGAACACCGGGGAGCTGTTTTTT